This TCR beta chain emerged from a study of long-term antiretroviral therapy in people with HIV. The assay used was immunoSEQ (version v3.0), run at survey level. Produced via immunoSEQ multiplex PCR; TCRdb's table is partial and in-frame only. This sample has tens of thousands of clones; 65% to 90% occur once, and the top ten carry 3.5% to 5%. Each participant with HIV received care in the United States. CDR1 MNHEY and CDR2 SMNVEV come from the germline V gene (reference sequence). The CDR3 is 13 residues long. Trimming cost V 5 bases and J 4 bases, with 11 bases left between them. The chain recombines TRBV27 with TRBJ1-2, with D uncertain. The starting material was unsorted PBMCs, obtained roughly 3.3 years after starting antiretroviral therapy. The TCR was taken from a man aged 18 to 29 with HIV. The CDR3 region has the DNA TGTGCCAGCAGTAATTCTCAGATCTATGGCTACACCTTC. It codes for CASSNSQIYGYTF.